Below, 7 T cell receptor beta chains from the same sample are listed, as sequenced in a study of blood T cell repertoires in COVID-19 (dated by TCRdb to about 2020). The library was obtained by the immunoSEQ multiplex PCR assay. TCRdb re-hosts the immuneACCESS table, in-frame sequences only. Its copies lack some clones; in the studies checked, an unresolved V gene accounts for under half of them, and the cause for the rest is not known. Here the sample has around 300,000 clones; 89% occur a single time. The ten largest make up 0.94% of the sample. Sequenced sample: peripheral blood. The receptor source for this set is a woman aged 35 to 49 who had recovered from COVID-19.

Only one count was recorded for this clone. The gene calls are TRBV20-1 and TRBJ2-1; D remains unclear. The CDR3 is 14 residues long. Germline V lookup: CDR1 DFQATT, CDR2 SNEGSKA (reference sequence). V was trimmed by 3 bases and J by 4 bases, leaving 13 bases between them. The CDR3 DNA is TGCAGTGCTAGTAGGCTTGCGGTGTACAATGAGCAGTTCTTC. Residues: CSASRLAVYNEQFF.

This clone was seen only a few times. This chain joins TRBV5-1 and TRBJ2-7; 9 nucleotides align to TRBD1. Germline CDR1 and CDR2: SGHRS and YFSETQ. The CDR3 has 15 amino acids. V lost 0 bases, J lost 5 bases, and 6 bases stayed unmatched. The CDR3 nucleotides are TGCGCCAGCAGCTTGGCGACAGGGGGATACCACGAGCAGTACTTC. Its translation is CASSLATGGYHEQYF.

The chain employs TRBV19 and TRBJ2-2; 7 bases match TRBD1. The CDR3 runs to 15 residues. V dropped 5 bases and J dropped 1; count of bases not matched to a gene: 4. From germline, CDR1 is LNHDA and CDR2 SQIVND (reference sequence). CDR3 nucleotides: TGTGCCAGTAGTGTCGACAGGGTGAACACCGGGGAGCTGTTTTTT. It is translated as CASSVDRVNTGELFF.

The chain combines TRBV5-4 with TRBJ2-5; 11 bases agree with TRBD2. Per the germline V gene, CDR1 is SGHNT and CDR2 is YYREEE (reference sequence). The trim removed 5 bases at V and 5 bases at J, leaving 8 bases unmatched. The CDR3 is 15 residues long. The CDR3 bases are TGTGCCAGCAGTTTAGCGGGAGGGCCCTGGGAGACCCAGTACTTC. Residues: CASSLAGGPWETQYF.

The chain employs TRBV27 and TRBJ2-3; TRBD2 aligns across 8 bases. The CDR3 has 14 amino acids. V was clipped by 3 bases and J by 4 bases; unmatched bases: 3. The germline gives CDR1 MNHEY, CDR2 SMNVEV (reference sequence). CDR3 sequence (DNA): TGTGCCAGCAGTTTTAGCGGGGTTTCAGATACGCAGTATTTT. It yields the protein CASSFSGVSDTQYF.

J is TRBJ1-4 and V is TRBV27, with D tentatively TRBD1 (6 bases). Germline V gene sequence: CDR1 MNHEY, CDR2 SMNVEV (reference sequence). The CDR3 extends over 17 amino acids. V lost 3 bases and J lost 3, with 17 bases in between. This CDR3 reads CASSLKGGDAANEKLFF. The DNA of the CDR3 is TGTGCCAGCAGTTTGAAAGGGGGGGATGCAGCTAATGAAAAACTGTTTTTT. The full variable domain, rest sourced from reference TRBV27 and TRBJ1-4, is EAQVTQNPRYLITVTGKKLTVTCSQNMNHEYMSWYRQDPGLGLRQIYYSMNVEVTDKGDVPEGYKVSRKEKRNFPLILESPSPNQTSLYFCASSLKGGDAANEKLFFGSGTQLSVL.

This clone was counted a single time. The genes are TRBV6-4 and TRBJ2-1; 10 bases are a match to TRBD2. From germline, CDR1 is MRHNA and CDR2 SNTAGT. The CDR3 spans 16 residues. With V trimmed by 2 bases and J by 5 bases, 6 bases remained unmatched. The CDR3 protein is CASSDTLAGEDNEQFF. CDR3 DNA sequence: TGTGCCAGCAGTGACACCCTAGCGGGGGAGGACAATGAGCAGTTCTTC.